Listed below are T cell receptor beta chains from one sample, sequenced in a study of CD8+ T cells in alopecia areata. Assay used: immunoSEQ multiplex PCR; TCRdb lists only in-frame clones, some missing. Of around 150,000 clones listed, roughly 82% are singletons. Sample: CD8+ T cells sorted from blood, taken at week 4, from a patient treated with tofacitinib. Receptors originate from a human donor with alopecia areata. Both conserved end residues are part of each CDR3. The order of the fields is D gene, J gene, clone size, V gene, CDR3 DNA, CDR3 protein. D genes are given only for firm matches. A row's size may be missing; if present it is once, few, many or a size class.

D: .
J: TRBJ2-3
size: .
V: TRBV5-1
DNA: TGCGCCAGCAGCTTGGCCGGCGGTCCTAGCACAGATACGCAGTATTTT
CDR3: CASSLAGGPSTDTQYF

D: .
J: TRBJ2-1
size: .
V: TRBV13
DNA: TGTGCCAGCAGCTCCAGAGGGGGTGAGTCCTACAATGAGCAGTTCTTC
CDR3: CASSSRGGESYNEQFF

D: .
J: TRBJ1-6
size: few
V: TRBV19
DNA: TGTGCCAGTAGTAACAGACCAGCGCCGGATTCACCCCTCCACTTT
CDR3: CASSNRPAPDSPLHF

D: .
J: TRBJ2-7
size: .
V: TRBV27
DNA: TGTGCCAGCAGTTTATTTGTGGGATACGAGCAGTACTTC
CDR3: CASSLFVGYEQYF

D: TRBD1
J: TRBJ2-7
size: .
V: TRBV27
DNA: TGTGCCAGCAGTCGGTTAGGGACAGGCCACTACGAGCAGTACTTC
CDR3: CASSRLGTGHYEQYF

D: .
J: TRBJ1-5
size: .
V: TRBV5-1
DNA: TGCGCCAGCAGCACCCGGGACCGGGTAGTTTCCCAGCATTTT
CDR3: CASSTRDRVVSQHF

D: .
J: TRBJ1-2
size: few
V: TRBV19
DNA: TGTGCCAGTAGCCCCTGGACCGCCGAGGGCTACACCTTC
CDR3: CASSPWTAEGYTF

D: .
J: TRBJ1-5
size: .
V: TRBV6-6
DNA: TGTGCCAGCGCGCAGGACTTCGTACAGCCCCAGCATTTT
CDR3: CASAQDFVQPQHF

D: .
J: TRBJ2-1
size: .
V: TRBV29-1
DNA: TGCAGCGTTGAAGAAGGGCCCCAGCAGTTCTTC
CDR3: CSVEEGPQQFF

D: .
J: TRBJ2-2
size: .
V: TRBV27
DNA: TGTGCCAGCAGTCGACTAGCCGGGGAGCTGTTTTTT
CDR3: CASSRLAGELFF

D: TRBD1
J: TRBJ2-5
size: few
V: TRBV7-2
DNA: TGTGCCAGCAGCGCTACAGGGGGCGGAGGGGAGACCCAGTACTTC
CDR3: CASSATGGGGETQYF

D: .
J: TRBJ2-7
size: .
V: TRBV23-1
DNA: TGCGCCAGCAGTCAATCATCCGTAATCCCTGCCTACGAGCAGTACTTC
CDR3: CASSQSSVIPAYEQYF

D: .
J: TRBJ2-5
size: .
V: TRBV5-1
DNA: TGCGCCAGCAGCTTGGCGGACGGATCGCAAGAGACCCAGTACTTC
CDR3: CASSLADGSQETQYF

D: TRBD1
J: TRBJ2-7
size: .
V: TRBV7-9
DNA: TGTGCCAGCACCCCCGTGGACAGGGGAATCTACGAGCAGTACTTC
CDR3: CASTPVDRGIYEQYF

D: .
J: TRBJ1-6
size: .
V: TRBV5-4
DNA: TGTGCCAGCAGAACATCTGGGGCCACCTATAATTCACCCCTCCACTTT
CDR3: CASRTSGATYNSPLHF

D: .
J: TRBJ2-6
size: .
V: TRBV2
DNA: TGTGCCAGCAGTGAAACGACAACTGGGGCCAACGTCCTGACTTTC
CDR3: CASSETTTGANVLTF

D: .
J: TRBJ1-4
size: .
V: TRBV4-1
DNA: TGCGCCAGCAGCCAAGTCCCCGGAGCTAATGAAAAACTGTTTTTT
CDR3: CASSQVPGANEKLFF